One sample yielded the 21 T cell receptor beta chains listed below, sequenced in a study of technical replicates of blood from a few donors. Profiling relied on immunoSEQ multiplex PCR, and the TCRdb table lists in-frame clones only, not all of them. The table includes 65,000 to 95,000 clones, about 92% detected once. Sequencing was done on a sample of T cells isolated from PBMCs. The origin of the receptors is a human donor in good health.

The chain combines TRBV6-5 with TRBJ1-1, with 9 bases that match TRBD1. Germline trimming cut 6 bases from V and 6 bases from J; bases unmatched to any gene: 11. The CDR3 runs to 15 residues. Germline assignment: CDR1 MNHEY and CDR2 SVGAGI. This CDR3 reads CASRGQGRLGPEAFF. For the CDR3, the DNA is TGTGCCAGCAGGGGACAGGGTCGACTTGGACCTGAAGCTTTCTTT.

The gene calls are TRBV11-3 and TRBJ2-7; possibly TRBD1 for D (6 bases). The CDR3 length is 13 residues. Germline assignment: CDR1 SGHNT and CDR2 YENEEA. V lost 4 bases and J lost 0, with 7 bases in between. The DNA for the CDR3 is TGTGCCAGCAGCTCGGACAGCTCCTACGAGCAGTACTTC. This codes for CASSSDSSYEQYF.

In DNA, the CDR3 is TGTGCCAGCAGAACGGGACAGGTCTACTCTGGGGCCAACGTCCTGACTTTC. Translated, it gives CASRTGQVYSGANVLTF. The rearrangement uses TRBV7-9 and TRBJ2-6; 8 bases fit TRBD1. CDR3 length: 17 amino acids. V gave up 6 bases and J gave up 0 bases; unmatched junction bases: 7. CDR1 is SEHNR, CDR2 FQNEAQ, per germline (reference sequence).

V and J are TRBV5-1 and TRBJ2-5, with D possibly matching TRBD1 (5 bases). Trimming cost V 0 bases and J 4 bases, with 16 bases left between them. This CDR3 spans 16 amino acids. Germline lookup yields CDR1 SGHRS and CDR2 YFSETQ. The CDR3 loop is CASSLEGQVTGETQYF. The CDR3 DNA is TGCGCCAGCAGCTTGGAGGGGCAGGTAACAGGAGAGACCCAGTACTTC.

The rearrangement joins TRBV7-2 to TRBJ2-7; possibly TRBD1 for D (6 bases). CDR3 length: 13 residues. V lost 1 base to trimming and J lost 12 bases, with 16 bases between them. Germline V CDR1 and CDR2: SGHTA, FQGNSA. CDR3 coding DNA: TGTGCCAGCAGCTTAGAGTGGGGCCAGGGGCTGTACTTC. Translation gives CASSLEWGQGLYF.

The chain joins TRBV5-1 to TRBJ1-6; D call uncertain. The germline V gene encodes CDR1 SGHRS and CDR2 YFSETQ. V was pared by 4 bases and J by 5 bases, with 10 bases between. CDR3 length: 14 residues. This chain's CDR3 is CASSAIDNNSPLHF. In nucleotides, the CDR3 is TGCGCCAGCAGCGCCATAGACAATAATTCACCCCTCCACTTT.

This clone was found once. This sequence joins TRBV6-5 and TRBJ2-7; maybe TRBD2 (6 bases). Trimming removed 2 bases from V and 5 bases from J, with 16 bases in between. There are 15 residues in the CDR3. Germline V CDR1 and CDR2: MNHEY, SVGAGI. The CDR3 DNA is TGTGCCAGCAGTTACCGGAGCGGGTCGGTGGACGAGCAGTACTTC. It codes for CASSYRSGSVDEQYF.

This clone was seen only once. This sequence joins TRBV4-1 and TRBJ2-1; 9 bases line up with TRBD2. Losses at the gene ends were 0 bases for V and 9 bases for J; bases not matched to a gene: 6. CDR1 and CDR2 (germline): MGHRA, YSYEKL. The CDR3 loop spans 15 amino acids. The chain's CDR3 is CASSQDPSGMGEQFF. The CDR3 nucleotides are TGCGCCAGCAGCCAAGACCCTAGCGGGATGGGTGAGCAGTTCTTC.

The chain has TRBV5-1 and TRBJ2-1; TRBD2 agrees at 8 bases. The CDR3 is 15 residues long. Germline values: CDR1 SGHRS, CDR2 YFSETQ. V dropped 6 bases and J dropped 3; count of bases not matched to a gene: 8. The CDR3 spells CASTQAGGDYNEQFF. The CDR3 nucleotides are TGCGCCAGCACCCAGGCGGGGGGCGACTACAATGAGCAGTTCTTC.

This chain uses TRBV4-1 with TRBJ2-2; tentatively, D is TRBD1 (6 bases). Germline-derived CDR1 and CDR2 are MGHRA and YSYEKL. CDR3 length: 14 residues. Trimming pared 6 bases from V and 3 bases from J, leaving 11 bases between. For the CDR3, the DNA is TGCGCCAGCAGTTACAGGGATTACACCGGGGAGCTGTTTTTT. This sequence encodes CASSYRDYTGELFF.

This CDR3 reads CASSLDIYQETQYF. DNA for the CDR3: TGTGCCAGCAGCTTAGATATTTACCAAGAGACCCAGTACTTC. The chain uses TRBV11-2 and TRBJ2-5; the D is unclear. This CDR3 spans 14 amino acids. V shed 0 bases and J shed 0 bases, with 5 bases lying between them. In germline, CDR1 is SGHAT, CDR2 FQNNGV.

The V gene is TRBV4-1, the J gene TRBJ1-1; D may be TRBD1 (6 bases). The CDR3 has 14 residues. The ends were cut back, 0 bases at V and 11 bases at J, with 16 bases in the middle. Per germline, CDR1 MGHRA and CDR2 YSYEKL. The CDR3 spells CASSQENSRRGAFF. The CDR3 coding sequence is TGCGCCAGCAGCCAAGAAAATTCGCGTAGGGGGGCTTTCTTT.

This clone was found once. The rearrangement links TRBV6-5 to TRBJ2-7, with TRBD2 matching 8 bases. Germline V CDR1 and CDR2: MNHEY, SVGAGI. The CDR3 is 13 residues long. J was trimmed by 3 bases and V by 5 bases; bases with no gene match: 3. The CDR3 loop reads CASSSGRGYEQYF. The CDR3 coding sequence is TGTGCCAGCAGTAGCGGGAGAGGCTACGAGCAGTACTTC.

In its sample, this clone was seen once. The chain links TRBV29-1 to TRBJ2-3; tentatively, D is TRBD2 (7 bases). From germline, CDR1 is SQVTM and CDR2 ANQGSEA. The ends were cut back, 7 bases at V and 3 bases at J, with 23 bases in the middle. This CDR3 is built from 16 residues. Here the CDR3 DNA reads TGCAGCGCCACCCTTGTGAGGGAGGGGGAGACAGATACGCAGTATTTT. It yields the protein CSATLVREGETDTQYF.

This sequence joins TRBV7-2 and TRBJ1-5; 8 bases agree with TRBD1. CDR1 SGHTA and CDR2 FQGNSA come from the germline V gene. The CDR3 is made up of 13 amino acids. Losses at the gene ends were 5 bases for V and 7 bases for J; bases not matched to a gene: 4. In nucleotides, the CDR3 is TGTGCCAGCAGCCCCAACAGGGGGCAGCCCCAGCATTTT. Translation gives CASSPNRGQPQHF.

The chain joins TRBV7-8 to TRBJ2-3; 11 bases are a match to TRBD2. V dropped 3 bases and J dropped 11; count of bases not matched to a gene: 10. This CDR3 region has 15 residues. Germline V gives CDR1 SGHVS, CDR2 FQNEAQ. The CDR3 is CASSFLAGGHILQYF. The CDR3 DNA is TGTGCCAGCAGCTTTTTAGCGGGAGGGCACATACTGCAGTATTTT.

V usage is TRBV28 and J usage is TRBJ1-1, with a possible D match to TRBD1 (6 bases). Trimming took 5 bases from V and 8 from J, leaving 9 bases between them. The CDR3 covers 11 residues. Germline V gene lookup returns CDR1 MDHEN and CDR2 SYDVKM. The CDR3 bases are TGTGCCAGCAGTAACGACAGGGAAGCTTTCTTT. It is translated as CASSNDREAFF.

This sequence joins TRBV27 and TRBJ2-2, with 12 bases that match TRBD2. Trimming cost V 8 bases and J 6 bases; bases outside gene matches: 4. CDR1 is MNHEY and CDR2 is SMNVEV in the germline V gene (reference sequence). There are 14 residues in the CDR3. CDR3 sequence: CASGLAGRAGELFF. In nucleotides, the CDR3 is TGTGCCAGCGGACTAGCGGGAAGGGCCGGGGAGCTGTTTTTT.

V is TRBV28 and J is TRBJ2-3; D not certain. This CDR3 has 12 residues. Between the trimmed V and J ends, which lost 5 bases and 2 bases, there was a span of 5 bases. Germline loops: CDR1 MDHEN, CDR2 SYDVKM. The CDR3 sequence: CASSVLTDTQYF. The CDR3 nucleotides are TGTGCCAGCAGTGTACTCACAGATACGCAGTATTTT.

This clone has a single count. The chain is built from TRBV6-6 and TRBJ1-3; D is perhaps TRBD1 (6 bases). V gave up 2 bases and J gave up 0 bases, with 8 bases separating them. This CDR3 region has 15 residues. Germline V gene lookup returns CDR1 MNHNY and CDR2 SVGAGI (reference sequence). The CDR3: CASSYAGVSGNTIYF. For the CDR3, the DNA is TGTGCCAGCAGTTACGCAGGGGTCTCTGGAAACACCATATATTTT.

V gene TRBV21-1 combines with J gene TRBJ2-5; TRBD1 is the table's D call, not checked against the DNA. TRBV21-1 represents a pseudogene. The CDR3 consists of 14 residues. The CDR3 sequence: CASSRTPEQKAQYF. The CDR3, as DNA: TGTGCCAGCAGCAGAACCCCTGAACAGAAGGCCCAGTACTTC.